The 21 T cell receptor beta chains given below trace back to one sample, sequenced in a study of long-term antiretroviral therapy in people with HIV. The authors ran the immunoSEQ assay, v3.0, at survey level. The data were produced by immunoSEQ multiplex PCR, yet TCRdb's version contains in-frame clones alone and is incomplete. The sample has 20,000 to 25,000 clones; approximately 84% are singletons. Sequencing used unsorted PBMCs, obtained 0.5 years before starting antiretroviral therapy. These receptors originate from a man aged 35-49 years with HIV.

The chain links TRBV30 to TRBJ1-2; D may be TRBD1 (6 bases). This CDR3 is built from 12 residues. The V gene's germline CDR1 is GTSNPN and CDR2 SVGIG (reference sequence). The V gene lost 4 bases and the J gene lost 6 bases, with 12 bases spanning the gap. CDR3 coding DNA: TGTGCCTGGATTGAAACAGGGAATGGCTACACCTTC. Translating it yields CAWIETGNGYTF.

The rearrangement links TRBV20-1 to TRBJ2-7; D uncertain. Germline V gives CDR1 DFQATT, CDR2 SNEGSKA (reference sequence). Trimming removed 5 bases from V and 6 bases from J, with 8 bases in between. The CDR3 has 10 residues. This CDR3 is CSALRPEQYF. The CDR3 bases are TGCAGTGCTCTCCGACCCGAGCAGTACTTC.

The gene calls are TRBV5-4 and TRBJ2-7; 7 bases match TRBD1. J lost 2 bases, V lost 1 base, and 3 bases had no gene match. The CDR3 runs 14 residues. The germline V gene encodes CDR1 SGHNT and CDR2 YYREEE (reference sequence). CDR3 sequence reads: CASSLWDRPYEQYF. The CDR3 nucleotides are TGTGCCAGCAGCTTGTGGGACAGACCCTACGAGCAGTACTTC.

The J gene is TRBJ1-1, the V gene TRBV15, with D possibly being TRBD1 (6 bases). The CDR3 sequence is 13 residues long. CDR1 is LNHNV and CDR2 is YYDKDF in the germline V gene (reference sequence). The germline V and J ends were trimmed by 1 base and 4 bases, with 7 bases remaining between them. CDR3 coding DNA: TGTGCCACCAGCAGAGGGGACACCACTGAAGCTTTCTTT. It encodes CATSRGDTTEAFF.

This chain uses TRBV7-2 with TRBJ2-2, with a tentative D call TRBD1 (6 bases). This CDR3 is built from 15 residues. V shed 6 bases and J shed 5 bases, with 16 bases lying between them. Germline V gives CDR1 SGHTA, CDR2 FQGNSA. CDR3 sequence: CASRSQQGRTGELFF. CDR3 in DNA: TGTGCCAGCAGGAGCCAACAGGGTCGGACCGGGGAGCTGTTTTTT.

This chain uses TRBV7-2 with TRBJ2-2, with D unresolved. With 5 bases removed from V and 8 bases from J, the gap between germline ends came to 12 bases. The CDR3 consists of 13 residues. The germline V gene encodes CDR1 SGHTA and CDR2 FQGNSA. This chain's CDR3 is CASSQSLRGELFF. Here the CDR3 DNA reads TGTGCCAGCAGCCAGAGTTTACGGGGGGAGCTGTTTTTT.

This clone was observed a few times. V is TRBV10-3 and J is TRBJ1-1; 7 bases match TRBD1. The trim removed 10 bases at V and 4 bases at J, leaving 9 bases unmatched. The CDR3 length is 13 residues. CDR1 and CDR2 from the germline V gene are ENHRY and SYGVKD. The DNA of the CDR3 is TGTGCCAGCAATAAACAGGGGAGCACTGAAGCTTTCTTT. Its translation: CASNKQGSTEAFF.

The CDR3 sequence: CASSAGLLAPFF. CDR3 bases: TGTGCCAGCAGCGCCGGTCTGCTAGCTCCGTTCTTC. The chain is built from TRBV7-3 and TRBJ2-1; possible D gene TRBD2, 5 bases. Germline lookup yields CDR1 SGHTA and CDR2 FQGTGA. V was clipped by 5 bases and J by 15 bases, with 17 bases between them. The CDR3 covers 12 residues.

This chain joins TRBV4-2 and TRBJ2-7; TRBD2 matches at 9 bases. This CDR3 is 16 amino acids long. Trimming at V came to 7 bases and at J to 0 bases, leaving 10 bases not matched to a gene. In germline, CDR1 is LGHNA, CDR2 YNFKEQ. This chain's CDR3 is CASTPAGGPSSYEQYF. The CDR3 region has the DNA TGTGCCAGCACCCCAGCGGGGGGCCCTAGCTCCTACGAGCAGTACTTC.

The chain has TRBV18 and TRBJ2-1; tentative D call: TRBD1 (5 bases). In germline, CDR1 is KGHSH, CDR2 LQKENI. Trimming took 2 bases from V and 7 from J, leaving 12 bases between them. This CDR3 is 14 amino acids long. The CDR3 protein is CASSPGLSGNEQFF. The CDR3 DNA reads TGTGCCAGCTCACCAGGGTTGTCAGGGAATGAGCAGTTCTTC.

This chain connects TRBV2 to TRBJ1-3; 7 bases align to TRBD1. The V gene's germline CDR1 is SNHLY and CDR2 FYNNEI. CDR3 size: 15 residues. The junction had 4 bases not matched to a gene; V was cut back by 3 bases and J by 2 bases. DNA for the CDR3: TGTGCCAGCAGTGAGGTGGGGACAGCTGGAAACACCATATATTTT. This encodes CASSEVGTAGNTIYF.

The V gene is TRBV18, the J gene TRBJ1-1; 7 bases agree with TRBD1. The length of the CDR3 is 12 residues. The trim removed 6 bases at V and 7 bases at J, leaving 5 bases unmatched. Germline CDR1 KGHSH, CDR2 LQKENI. Here the CDR3 DNA reads TGTGCCAGCTCGATACAGGGGAATGAAGCTTTCTTT. Encoded protein: CASSIQGNEAFF. The variable domain in full, completed from reference TRBV18 and TRBJ1-1, reads NAGVMQNPRHLVRRRGQEARLRCSPMKGHSHVYWYRQLPEEGLKFMVYLQKENIIDESGMPKERFSAEFPKEGPSILRIQQVVRGDSAAYFCASSIQGNEAFFGQGTRLTVV.

This clone appeared a single time. The chain couples TRBV6-1 to TRBJ2-7, with a tentative D call TRBD1 (5 bases). V was cut by 4 bases and J by 0 bases, with 10 bases left in between. The CDR3 consists of 14 residues. Germline lookup yields CDR1 MNHNS and CDR2 SASEGT. CDR3 DNA: TGTGCCAGCAGTGCAGGGCGAAGCTCCTACGAGCAGTACTTC. It is translated as CASSAGRSSYEQYF.

This rearrangement joins TRBV7-3 to TRBJ2-1, with D possibly matching TRBD1 (6 bases). The CDR3 is made up of 11 amino acids. CDR1 and CDR2 (germline): SGHTA, FQGTGA. Trimming pared 4 bases from V and 10 bases from J, leaving 8 bases between. The CDR3 region is CASSSGVEQFF. The CDR3 nucleotides are TGTGCCAGCAGCTCAGGGGTAGAGCAGTTCTTC.

In this sample, this clone turned up a few times. The CDR3 sequence: CAISERTGNNEQFF. CDR3 sequence (DNA): TGTGCCATCAGTGAGAGGACAGGAAACAATGAGCAGTTCTTC. The V gene is TRBV10-3, the J gene TRBJ2-1; TRBD1 matches 7 bases. After removal of 2 bases from V and 5 bases from J, the junction contained 3 bases not matched to a gene. Per germline, CDR1 ENHRY and CDR2 SYGVKD. The CDR3 length is 14 residues.

A single count supports this clone. V is TRBV11-3 and J is TRBJ2-3, with TRBD2 identical over 13 bases. The ends lost 4 bases at V and 3 bases at J; junction bases unmatched: 4. The CDR3 has 16 amino acids. From germline, CDR1 is SGHNT and CDR2 YENEEA. CDR3: CASSSGLAGETDTQYF. CDR3 coding DNA: TGTGCCAGCAGCTCAGGACTAGCGGGGGAGACAGATACGCAGTATTTT. Using reference TRBV11-3 and TRBJ2-3 for the parts outside the CDR3, the full variable domain is EAGVVQSPRYKIIEKKQPVAFWCNPISGHNTLYWYLQNLGQGPELLIRYENEEAVDDSQLPKDRFSAERLKGVDSTLKIQPAELGDSAVYLCASSSGLAGETDTQYFGPGTRLTVL.

The chain joins TRBV9 to TRBJ2-7; the match to TRBD2 covers 13 bases. This CDR3 comprises 16 residues. Looked up from germline, CDR1 is SGDLS and CDR2 is YYNGEE. V trimming: 3 bases; J trimming: 2 bases; junction bases outside the gene matches: 5. The DNA for the CDR3 is TGTGCCAGCAGCGCCTACGGGACTAGCGGGGCCTACGAGCAGTACTTC. Its protein is CASSAYGTSGAYEQYF. Full variable domain (outside the CDR3, taken from reference TRBV9 and TRBJ2-7): DSGVTQTPKHLITATGQRVTLRCSPRSGDLSVYWYQQSLDQGLQFLIQYYNGEERAKGNILERFSAQQFPDLHSELNLSSLELGDSALYFCASSAYGTSGAYEQYFGPGTRLTVT.

The chain employs TRBV7-3 and TRBJ2-1; D is perhaps TRBD1 (6 bases). V lost 5 bases to trimming and J lost 6 bases, with 20 bases between them. In germline, CDR1 is SGHTA, CDR2 FQGTGA. The CDR3 is 16 residues long. CDR3: CASSVEGVGAFNEQFF. The CDR3 DNA follows: TGTGCCAGCAGCGTAGAAGGTGTGGGGGCGTTCAATGAGCAGTTCTTC.

This clone is medium-sized in the sample. Here the CDR3 DNA reads TGTGCCAGCAGCGTTGGGACAGGGGCTGGGGCCAACGTCCTGACTTTC. Protein sequence: CASSVGTGAGANVLTF. The chain couples TRBV9 to TRBJ2-6; 10 positions agree with TRBD1. This CDR3 spans 16 amino acids. With 2 bases clipped from V and 2 bases from J, the junction kept 1 base outside the gene matches. Germline V lookup: CDR1 SGDLS, CDR2 YYNGEE.

The chain joins TRBV5-6 to TRBJ1-6; D may be TRBD1 (5 bases). CDR3 length: 17 amino acids. V dropped 4 bases and J dropped 8 bases, with 22 bases sitting between them. In germline, CDR1 is SGHDT, CDR2 YYEEEE. This chain's CDR3 is CASSPTQRGSLDSPLHF. DNA of the CDR3: TGTGCCAGCAGCCCCACCCAGAGGGGATCTCTAGATTCACCCCTCCACTTT.

The J gene is TRBJ2-1, the V gene TRBV6-1; either TRBD1 or TRBD2 may fit D (5 bases each). Germline V gene sequence: CDR1 MNHNS, CDR2 SASEGT. Trimming took off 6 bases at V and 5 bases at J, with 17 bases between the two ends. The CDR3 loop spans 15 amino acids. CDR3 protein: CASRRLGTEHNEQFF. The CDR3 DNA reads TGTGCCAGCAGGCGCCTCGGGACGGAGCACAATGAGCAGTTCTTC.